This T cell receptor (beta chain) was identified during a study of blood T cell repertoires in COVID-19 (dated by TCRdb to between 2020 and 2021). At the level of the whole study: ImmuneRACE Cohort 3 recovered participants were defined by two consecutive negative NP/OP PCR tests, healthcare professional clearance, or symptom resolution. The repertoires were released in a freely available public database meant as a resource for research on the immune response to SARS-CoV-2. The prospective study material was composed of cDNA or gDNA derived from T cells, B-cell-depleted T cells, or PBMCs. Where available, HLA class I and class II types were obtained from metadata supplied by the sample provider rather than from assay-based typing. Samples covering the acute and convalescent phases of COVID-19 were provided by collaborators in the United States, Italy and Spain. Nearly every sample came with metadata listing a de-identified subject ID, COVID-19 status, age in years and sex. Samples came from the ongoing ImmuneRACE study (first 160 participants) plus 1,254 subjects from 6 global collaborators. Subjects who had been exposed to COVID-19, were actively infected with it, or had recovered from it provided the deeply sampled blood TCRbeta repertoires that made up the dataset.

TCRbeta CDR3 regions were amplified from genomic DNA using the immunoSEQ Assay, a bias-controlled multiplex PCR. In the source study's methods: Nucleated cell counts per sample were estimated from amplification of reference gene primers within the assay. To quantify the absolute abundance of each unique TCRbeta CDR3 rearrangement, sequence reads were collapsed and filtered. Productive Simpson clonality was computed per sample as the square root of Simpson's diversity index over productive rearrangements. TCRdb retrieved this table from immuneACCESS and kept in-frame rearrangements only. Not all clones are present; in checked studies, unresolved V genes account for under half, and no reason is known for the remainder. V, J and clone size are taken as reported in that table, and D and trimming were inferred from the DNA itself. This sample is represented by 200,000 to 250,000 clones; about 86% of them were singletons. The ten most abundant clones make up 2.5% to 3.5% of the sample.

Enrolling through a virtual design, the prospective study's participants ranged in age from roughly 18 to 89 years and lived across some 23 United States geographic areas. To assign participants to cohorts, the prospective study relied on clinical history that participants themselves reported in a screening survey and a study questionnaire. In the prospective study, whole blood, serum and a nasopharyngeal or oropharyngeal swab were collected from each participant by mobile phlebotomists. Participants in the prospective study had the option to provide additional blood draws and questionnaires over a roughly 2-month period. Blood samples from the prospective study were shipped frozen or at room temperature prior to DNA extraction. What the work shows at the level of the full study, not this receptor alone: The quantity of clinical and demographic metadata differed by source and by participant and was supplied without curation.

Concerning this clone itself: The antigen it recognizes is unknown. Base quality data are lacking; no much larger clone is found one base away.

The CDR3 goes from the cysteine to the phenylalanine over 14 residues. Only the CDR3 DNA is retained, 42 bases long and in frame from the first base. Sequences LGHNA (CDR1) and YNFKEQ (CDR2) are obtained from the germline V gene. Cut back by 0 bases and 2 bases, the V and J ends lie 7 bases apart. Sequenced material: PBMCs or T cells enriched from blood (not recorded which). The TCR was taken from a woman aged 45-65 years in a cohort exposed to, infected with or recovered from COVID-19 (not recorded which). The chain links TRBV4-2 with TRBJ1-2; possibly the D gene is TRBD1, per 6 matching bases. The DNA reads as follows: TGTGCCAGCAGCCAAGACGGACAGAACTATGGCTACACCTTC. Translated, this is CASSQDGQNYGYTF.